This entry describes one TCR beta chain. Its antigen is still unknown. Per-nucleotide qualities are absent, and no much larger clonotype sits a single base away. A distance of 13 bases separates the germline ends of V and J, which lose 0 bases and 1 base respectively. The CDR3 has 16 amino acids, counting the end cysteine and phenylalanine. Only the CDR3 DNA stays, 48 bases, in frame from base 1. Via the germline V gene, CDR1 is SGHRS and CDR2 YFSETQ. The record originates from a study of T cell responses to AZD1222 COVID-19 vaccine (dated by TCRdb to about 2021). With regard to the full study: A total of about 230 trial participants underwent TCR sequencing, of whom about 210 received two doses of AZD1222 and about 25 received two doses of the MenACWY control vaccine. Trial participants were enrolled into age subgroups of 18-55, 56-69 and 70-plus years, which contained approximately 150, 28 and 58 TCR-sequenced participants, respectively. General conclusions and limits of the study: Because no day 14 peak-response samples were available, repertoires were characterized only after the peak T cell response. Participants were mostly white British and included more females than males, and it was suggested by the authors that clonal diversity may have been underestimated. CD4 TCRs associated with the vaccine covered the entire spike protein, and the dominant responses were in regions 160-218 and 743-854. In the small 56-69-year group, the increase in depth fell short of significance, most likely because of low power. Reportedly, almost half of the unique spike-specific TCRs recognized epitopes lying outside the regions that are mutated in the B.1.351 and B.1.1.7 variants. Only six AZD1222 recipients were SARS-CoV-2 seropositive at baseline, limiting conclusions about previously exposed vaccinees. A significant rise in spike-specific TCR breadth and depth was observed after two AZD1222 doses relative to day 0 and relative to MenACWY recipients.

The CDR3 regions of human TCRbeta chains were subjected to immunosequencing. Per the authors' processing: Repertoire TCRs were checked for matches against a reference library of SARS-CoV-2-specific TCRs that had been generated using the MIRA antigen-specificity platform. Breadth was defined as the fraction of unique TCRs that were SARS-CoV-2-associated, and depth was defined as the fraction of total T cells that were SARS-CoV-2-associated. Each spike-specific TCR was assigned to its reactive spike region and to a CD4 or CD8 class using the MIRA data. Log10-transformed breadth and depth values were compared by one-way ANOVA with Sidak's multiple comparisons tests. The source is immuneACCESS, and TCRdb retained only in-frame sequences with V and J called. Part of the clones is not carried over; for the studies checked, unresolved V genes explain less than half of this, and the remainder is unexplained. The V and J calls and the clone size are those of that table, but D and trimming were determined from the DNA. The sample table records tens of thousands of clones; 85% to 95% of these occur just once. The ten largest clones take up 6.3% of the sample.

The sample's time point, from its label and the paper: about 28 days (+/-7) after the second vaccine dose. The sample's treatment or condition label is to be understood as: meningococcal conjugate vaccine given as trial control. The vaccinee samples were drawn from two UK trials, COV001 and COV002, one of which was a single-blind randomized controlled phase 2/3 trial testing AZD1222 (ChAdOx1 nCoV-19) in healthy adults. For TCRbeta chain sequencing, PBMC samples from trial participants were taken at day 0 and at day 28 after the second dose. The origin of this receptor is an adult who received the MenACWY meningococcal vaccine as a control. Sequenced here: peripheral blood, sampled 28 days after the second dose of the MenACWY control vaccine. The chain uses TRBV5-1 and TRBJ1-1, with a weak D call of TRBD1 (5 bases match). The CDR3 amino acid sequence is: CASSLAPGATNTEAFF. The nucleotide sequence reads TGCGCCAGCAGCTTGGCCCCCGGGGCGACGAACACTGAAGCTTTCTTT.